This TCR beta chain originates from a study of shared clonotypes between healthy human individuals. Study-wide context: Donors had three CD4 naive, three CD4 memory, two CD8 naive and one CD8 memory plate apiece.

Comment on this clone: Its target is unknown.

The CDR3 is 15 residues long. Germline trimming cut 4 bases from V and 2 bases from J; bases unmatched to any gene: 1. The germline V gene has CDR1 SGHDT and CDR2 YYEEEE. Study outcomes and limitations: Non-shared clonotypes had lower generation probabilities than those shared by all four donors.

Investigators spread the genomic DNA of each subset evenly over several immunoSEQ plates. Sorted-subset replicate PCRs used approximately 200 ng of genomic DNA. This amount corresponded to some 32,000 T cell genomes. Profiled with immunoSEQ multiplex PCR; TCRdb holds only in-frame clones, not every one. The table lists 1.5 million to 2.5 million clones, approximately 94% of them singletons. Naive CD8 isolation took CD45RO-negative cells positively selected for CCR7 and excluded terminally differentiated effector memory CD45RA+ cells. The chain joins TRBV5-6 to TRBJ2-5, with 14 bases matching TRBD2. The specimen sequenced was naive CD8+ T cells sorted from blood. The sequence came from a man younger than 35 in good health. The CDR3 region is CASSGLAGGQETQYF. The CDR3 region has the DNA TGTGCCAGCAGCGGACTAGCGGGGGGACAAGAGACCCAGTACTTC.